This T cell receptor (beta chain) was sequenced for a study of shared clonotypes between healthy human individuals. Overall study: Per donor, CD8 memory used one plate, CD8 naive used two, CD4 memory used three and CD4 naive used three.

Regarding this clone: Its antigen is as yet unknown.

Notes on the study in general: With several donors compared, roughly 5% of naive CD4 clonotypes were shared.

Looked up from germline, CDR1 is SGHRS and CDR2 is YFSETQ. CDR3 length: 15 amino acids. V trimming: 1 base; J trimming: 4 bases; junction bases outside the gene matches: 5. Using immunoSEQ multiplex PCR, the repertoire was profiled, and TCRdb retains in-frame clones only, with some absent. The table shows roughly 330,000 clones, with less than 85% occurring only once. The sample comprised memory CD4+ T cells sorted from blood. Subset noted: CD45RA-negative fraction. The source is a man aged 30 to 45 in good health. The chain couples TRBV5-1 to TRBJ2-3, with 8 bases matching TRBD2. CDR3 amino acids: CASSLQRENSDTQYF. The CDR3 DNA sequence: TGCGCCAGCAGCTTGCAGCGGGAGAATTCAGATACGCAGTATTTT.